This TCR beta chain was sequenced for a study of read filtering for tumor transcriptome and immune sequencing. CDR3 size: 13 residues. Germline CDR1 is DFQATT and CDR2 is SNEGSKA (reference sequence). Trimming removed 8 bases from V and 0 bases from J; junction bases left unmatched: 5. This clonotype occurred many times. Molecular barcoded adaptors covering alpha/delta and beta/gamma chains were used on 400 ng RNA. TCRdb passed the reads through MiXCR, listing each CDR3 protein once. Here the sample spans roughly 59,000 distinct CDR3 sequences, around 19% being singletons. The TCR originated in a donor at least 40 years old with multiple myeloma. Source material: a population of CD138-negative cells sorted from bone marrow. The rearrangement joins TRBV20-1 to TRBJ2-3; 7 bases are shared with TRBD2. Here the CDR3 reads CSRLAESTDTQYF. The CDR3, as DNA: TGCAGTCGACTAGCAGAAAGCACAGATACGCAGTATTTT.